The 27 T cell receptor beta chains below were found in one sample sequenced in a study of T cell repertoires in cytomegalovirus infection. TCRdb passed the reads through MiXCR, listing each CDR3 protein once. The sample consists of approximately 110,000 distinct CDR3 sequences, around 45% of them appearing once. These TCRs are of unknown antigen specificity. Sample: CD8+ T cells from cultured PBMCs, taken from culture after CMV antigen stimulation. The receptor source for this set is a human donor in good health (CMV status not recorded). Some clones in this sample may be carry-over from other donors' samples.

CDR3 DNA: TGTGCCAGCAGCTTACTAGGGCAGGGTCTGTCCTACGAGCAGTACTTC. Translated: CASSLLGQGLSYEQYF. V gene TRBV7-9 combines with J gene TRBJ2-7, with D perhaps TRBD1 (5 bases). Trimming left V 2 bases short and J 1 base short, with 15 bases between. Germline loops: CDR1 SEHNR, CDR2 FQNEAQ (reference sequence). The CDR3 sequence is 16 residues long.

Only a few counts were recorded for this clonotype. J is TRBJ2-7 and V is TRBV11-2, with D possibly called TRBD1 or TRBD2 (5 bases each). Germline V gene lookup returns CDR1 SGHAT and CDR2 FQNNGV. Trimming took 1 base from V and 10 from J, leaving 23 bases between them. This CDR3 contains 16 residues. CDR3 sequence: CASSLVASPGSKGQYF. The CDR3 bases are TGTGCCAGCAGCTTAGTGGCCTCCCCAGGGAGTAAGGGACAGTACTTC.

The CDR3 DNA sequence: TGTGCCAGCTCACCACCTCTCTCTGGAAACACCATATATTTT. It is translated as CASSPPLSGNTIYF. V is TRBV18 and J is TRBJ1-3; D is unclear. Germline V gives CDR1 KGHSH, CDR2 LQKENI. The CDR3 is 14 residues long. The V gene lost 0 bases and the J gene lost 0 bases, with 3 bases spanning the gap.

This clonotype was found a few times. The genes are TRBV7-8 and TRBJ2-1, with 8 nucleotides matching TRBD2. From germline, CDR1 is SGHVS and CDR2 FQNEAQ. Trimming took 2 bases from V and 6 from J; bases not matched to a gene: 6. The CDR3 covers 15 residues. CDR3 sequence: CASSLRVSGANEQFF. The DNA for the CDR3 is TGTGCCAGCAGCTTAAGAGTTAGCGGGGCCAATGAGCAGTTCTTC.

The V call is TRBV12-3 or TRBV12-4, the J call TRBJ1-1; 9 nucleotides line up with TRBD1. Trimming removed 6 bases from V and 4 bases from J; junction bases left unmatched: 6. This CDR3 region has 14 residues. The CDR3 protein is CASSPTGGPTEAFF. The CDR3, as DNA: TGTGCCAGCAGCCCGACAGGGGGTCCCACTGAAGCTTTCTTT.

The rearrangement joins TRBV2 to TRBJ1-1; D uncertain. This CDR3 spans 12 amino acids. The germline V and J ends were trimmed by 11 bases and 0 bases, with 10 bases remaining between them. Per germline, CDR1 SNHLY and CDR2 FYNNEI. The CDR3 is CAGSPVNTEAFF. Here the CDR3 DNA reads TGTGCCGGCTCGCCAGTGAACACTGAAGCTTTCTTT.

The J gene is TRBJ2-1, the V gene TRBV6-2 or TRBV6-3, with a weak D call TRBD1 (5 bases). The CDR3 spans 15 residues. From germline, CDR1 is MNHEY and CDR2 SVGEGT. V dropped 5 bases and J dropped 4 bases, with 15 bases sitting between them. The DNA of the CDR3 is TGTGCCAGCAGTCTCGACAGTGGGATGTACAATGAGCAGTTCTTC. The encoded protein is CASSLDSGMYNEQFF.

The V gene is TRBV28, the J gene TRBJ2-7, with TRBD2 matching 8 bases. This CDR3 comprises 15 residues. J was trimmed by 3 bases and V by 5 bases; bases with no gene match: 9. Germline V lookup: CDR1 MDHEN, CDR2 SYDVKM. Here the CDR3 reads CASSPPGLGNYEQYF. The CDR3, as DNA: TGTGCCAGCAGTCCTCCGGGACTAGGGAACTACGAGCAGTACTTC.

This clonotype was counted ten times or more. The chain recombines TRBV7-8 with TRBJ2-5; D might be TRBD1 or TRBD2, each matching 6 bases. In germline, CDR1 is SGHVS, CDR2 FQNEAQ. The V gene lost 5 bases and the J gene lost 9 bases, with 22 bases spanning the gap. The CDR3 runs to 15 residues. CDR3 protein: CASSPILGGPGAQYF. DNA for the CDR3: TGTGCCAGCAGCCCAATTTTAGGGGGGCCTGGGGCCCAGTACTTC.

CDR3 amino acids: CASSFIGSNTEAFF. For the CDR3, the DNA is TGTGCCAGCAGTTTCATTGGCAGTAACACTGAAGCTTTCTTT. The chain uses TRBV28 and TRBJ1-1; no reliable D call. CDR3 length: 14 residues. CDR1 and CDR2 (germline): MDHEN, SYDVKM. V was clipped by 3 bases and J by 2 bases, with 10 bases between them.

The chain employs TRBV6-1 and TRBJ1-1; no reliable D call. Germline values: CDR1 MNHNS, CDR2 SASEGT. The CDR3 sequence is 14 residues long. Trimming removed 4 bases from V and 1 base from J, with 10 bases in between. The CDR3 DNA sequence: TGTGCCAGCAGTGCCTTCATAACGAACACTGAAGCTTTCTTT. Translated, it gives CASSAFITNTEAFF.

This clonotype has a handful of counts. This chain uses TRBV7-9 with TRBJ1-5; D may be TRBD1 (5 bases). CDR3 length: 14 residues. V gave up 4 bases and J gave up 5 bases, with 12 bases separating them. Germline values: CDR1 SEHNR, CDR2 FQNEAQ (reference sequence). This CDR3 reads CASSSEGSHQPQHF. CDR3 DNA: TGTGCCAGCAGCTCGGAGGGGTCCCATCAGCCCCAGCATTTT. The full variable domain, rest sourced from reference TRBV7-9 and TRBJ1-5, is DTGVSQNPRHKITKRGQNVTFRCDPISEHNRLYWYRQTLGQGPEFLTYFQNEAQLEKSRLLSDRFSAERPKGSFSTLEIQRTEQGDSAMYLCASSSEGSHQPQHFGDGTRLSIL.

The rearrangement uses TRBV5-4 and TRBJ1-1; 7 positions match TRBD1. Germline V gene sequence: CDR1 SGHNT, CDR2 YYREEE (reference sequence). V lost 4 bases, J lost 2 bases, and 8 bases stayed unmatched. CDR3 size: 15 residues. Here the CDR3 reads CASSRAGGGNTEAFF. CDR3 coding DNA: TGTGCCAGCAGCAGAGCAGGGGGTGGAAACACTGAAGCTTTCTTT.

In its sample, this clonotype was seen a few times. The V and J genes are TRBV28 and TRBJ1-5; D not certain. This CDR3 contains 17 residues. In germline, CDR1 is MDHEN, CDR2 SYDVKM. With 6 bases removed from V and 0 bases from J, the gap between germline ends came to 18 bases. The CDR3 bases are TGTGCCAGCAGCCCACGGAACAGCTGGCATAGCAATCAGCCCCAGCATTTT. This codes for CASSPRNSWHSNQPQHF.

CDR3 loop: CASSLEGGNLGYGYTF. The CDR3 DNA sequence: TGTGCCAGCAGTTTAGAGGGGGGAAATTTGGGCTATGGCTACACCTTC. The chain links TRBV27 to TRBJ1-2; TRBD1 is a possible D gene (6 bases). Germline CDR1 and CDR2: MNHEY and SMNVEV (reference sequence). The V and J ends lost 2 bases and 4 bases respectively, with 17 bases between them. The length of the CDR3 is 16 residues.

This clonotype was detected a few times. V usage is TRBV12-3 or TRBV12-4 and J usage is TRBJ2-4, with TRBD1 matching 9 bases. This CDR3 is built from 15 residues. After removal of 5 bases from V and 2 bases from J, the junction contained 4 bases not matched to a gene. The chain's CDR3 is CASSPGQGTKNIQYF. As DNA, the CDR3 is TGTGCCAGCAGTCCCGGACAGGGGACCAAAAACATTCAGTACTTC.

This clonotype was observed a handful of times. The rearrangement links TRBV18 to TRBJ2-4; no clear D. CDR3 length: 13 residues. Germline CDR1 and CDR2: KGHSH and LQKENI. Trimming removed 0 bases from V and 8 bases from J, with 8 bases in between. The CDR3 nucleotides are TGTGCCAGCTCACCACCAGGGATGGACATTCAGTACTTC. It yields the protein CASSPPGMDIQYF. The complete variable domain, with remaining parts taken from reference TRBV18 and TRBJ2-4, reads NAGVMQNPRHLVRRRGQEARLRCSPMKGHSHVYWYRQLPEEGLKFMVYLQKENIIDESGMPKERFSAEFPKEGPSILRIQQVVRGDSAAYFCASSPPGMDIQYFGAGTRLSVL.

This clonotype came up many times. The chain uses TRBV27 and TRBJ1-1; D is possibly TRBD1 (6 bases). V was shortened by 2 bases and J by 6 bases, with 13 bases between the two germline ends. CDR3 length: 14 residues. Germline-derived CDR1 and CDR2 are MNHEY and SMNVEV (reference sequence). The CDR3: CASSLGGGYSEAFF. In nucleotides, the CDR3 is TGTGCCAGCAGTTTAGGAGGGGGGTATTCTGAAGCTTTCTTT.

This clonotype was observed a handful of times. The V call is TRBV27, the J call TRBJ2-5, with D possibly matching TRBD2 (6 bases). Germline V gives CDR1 MNHEY, CDR2 SMNVEV (reference sequence). The V gene lost 2 bases and the J gene lost 5 bases, with 15 bases spanning the gap. The CDR3 is made up of 15 amino acids. CDR3 loop: CASSLTAGLGETQYF. As DNA, the CDR3 is TGTGCCAGCAGTTTAACGGCGGGGCTGGGTGAGACCCAGTACTTC.

This clonotype was recorded at least ten times. This sequence joins TRBV7-9 and TRBJ2-7; the D is unclear. V was clipped by 1 base and J by 6 bases, with 10 bases between them. CDR3 length: 13 amino acids. Germline values: CDR1 SEHNR, CDR2 FQNEAQ (reference sequence). CDR3 sequence: CASSLGHSGEQYF. The CDR3 DNA is TGTGCCAGCAGCTTAGGGCATTCGGGCGAGCAGTACTTC.

The V gene is TRBV20-1, the J gene TRBJ2-7, with D unclear. In germline, CDR1 is DFQATT, CDR2 SNEGSKA (reference sequence). The length of the CDR3 is 13 residues. V lost 6 bases to trimming and J lost 3 bases, with 15 bases between them. The CDR3 region has the DNA TGCAGTGCCCACACAGTGAGTAGCTACGAGCAGTACTTC. As protein: CSAHTVSSYEQYF.

J is TRBJ2-5 and V is TRBV7-6; 16 bases match TRBD2. The CDR3 extends over 17 amino acids. After removal of 0 bases from V and 7 bases from J, the junction contained 5 bases not matched to a gene. Per the germline V gene, CDR1 is SGHVS and CDR2 is FNYEAQ. Here the CDR3 DNA reads TGTGCCAGCAGCTTAGCCGGGACTAGCGGGGGGGCAGTGACCCAGTACTTC. This sequence encodes CASSLAGTSGGAVTQYF.

The chain recombines TRBV24-1 with TRBJ2-1, with D unclear. Germline V gives CDR1 KGHDR, CDR2 SFDVKD. The CDR3 spans 14 residues. Trimming took off 4 bases at V and 4 bases at J, with 10 bases between the two ends. The CDR3 DNA reads TGTGCCACCAGTGACTCATGGGTTTACAATGAGCAGTTCTTC. Residues: CATSDSWVYNEQFF.

The J gene is TRBJ2-5, the V gene TRBV12-3 or TRBV12-4, with D perhaps TRBD1 (5 bases). Trimming pared 6 bases from V and 0 bases from J, leaving 11 bases between. CDR3 length: 14 amino acids. The CDR3 loop reads CASRPDTNQETQYF. CDR3 nucleotides: TGTGCCAGCAGGCCGGACACCAACCAAGAGACCCAGTACTTC.

The chain couples TRBV28 to TRBJ2-1; 8 positions match TRBD2. This CDR3 has 16 residues. Unmatched junction bases numbered 12, after V lost 2 bases and J lost 9 bases. Germline loops: CDR1 MDHEN, CDR2 SYDVKM. CDR3 loop: CASSLKVGGAWTEQFF. As DNA, the CDR3 is TGTGCCAGCAGTTTAAAGGTCGGGGGGGCGTGGACTGAGCAGTTCTTC.

This clonotype was found a few times. The rearrangement joins TRBV28 to TRBJ1-2; 7 nucleotides align to TRBD1. This CDR3 contains 14 residues. The ends lost 5 bases at V and 4 bases at J; junction bases unmatched: 7. Germline loops: CDR1 MDHEN, CDR2 SYDVKM. CDR3 bases: TGTGCCAGCAGTCAGCCGGGACAGATCTATGGCTACACCTTC. Protein sequence: CASSQPGQIYGYTF.

In this sample, this clonotype turned up many times. The chain uses TRBV7-8 and TRBJ2-2; TRBD2 is a possible D gene (6 bases). Trimming pared 1 base from V and 4 bases from J, leaving 19 bases between. There are 18 residues in the CDR3. CDR1 and CDR2 from the germline V gene are SGHVS and FQNEAQ. CDR3 amino acids: CASSLEVRYGGLTGELFF. DNA of the CDR3: TGTGCCAGCAGCTTAGAAGTGCGGTACGGGGGACTCACCGGGGAGCTGTTTTTT.